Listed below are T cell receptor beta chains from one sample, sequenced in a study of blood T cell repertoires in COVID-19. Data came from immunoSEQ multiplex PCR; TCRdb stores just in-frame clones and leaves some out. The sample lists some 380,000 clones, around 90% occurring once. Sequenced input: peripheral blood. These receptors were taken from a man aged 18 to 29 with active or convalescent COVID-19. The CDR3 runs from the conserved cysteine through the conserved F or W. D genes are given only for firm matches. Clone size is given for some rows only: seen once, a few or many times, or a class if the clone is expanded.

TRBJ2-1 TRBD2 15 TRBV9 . CASSVVSGAYNEQFF TGTGCCAGCAGCGTAGTTAGCGGGGCATACAATGAGCAGTTCTTC
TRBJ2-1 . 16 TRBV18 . CASSPSTGLTHNEQFF TGTGCCAGCTCACCGTCGACGGGTCTAACCCACAATGAGCAGTTCTTC
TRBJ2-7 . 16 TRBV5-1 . CASSSSGKTGSGEQYF TGCGCCAGCAGCTCATCCGGAAAAACAGGGTCTGGCGAGCAGTACTTC
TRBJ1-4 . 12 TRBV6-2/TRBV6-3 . CASSYSIEKLFF TGTGCCAGCAGTTACTCTATTGAAAAACTGTTTTTT
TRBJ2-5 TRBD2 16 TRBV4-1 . CASSQGPGTSGETQYF TGCGCCAGCAGCCAAGGGCCCGGGACTAGTGGCGAGACCCAGTACTTC
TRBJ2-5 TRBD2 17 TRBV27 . CASSFRRTSGGQETQYF TGTGCCAGCAGTTTTCGGCGGACTAGCGGGGGTCAAGAGACCCAGTACTTC
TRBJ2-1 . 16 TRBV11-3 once CASSFLFRQGGNEQFF TGTGCCAGCAGCTTCCTCTTCCGCCAGGGTGGGAATGAGCAGTTCTTC
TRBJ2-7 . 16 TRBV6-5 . CASSYSMSGSSYEQYF TGTGCCAGCAGTTACTCGATGTCCGGGAGCTCCTACGAGCAGTACTTC
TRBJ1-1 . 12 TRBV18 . CASSPQGGEAFF TGTGCCAGCTCACCACAAGGAGGGGAAGCTTTCTTT
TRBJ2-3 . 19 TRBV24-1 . CATSDFAGATNSSTDTQYF TGTGCCACCAGTGATTTTGCGGGGGCGACCAACTCTAGCACAGATACGCAGTATTTT
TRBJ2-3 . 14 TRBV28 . CASSFRGLTDTQYF TGTGCCAGCAGTTTCCGGGGATTGACAGATACGCAGTATTTT
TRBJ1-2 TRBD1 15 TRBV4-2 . CASSQDQGGNYGYTF TGTGCCAGCAGCCAAGATCAGGGGGGAAACTATGGCTACACCTTC
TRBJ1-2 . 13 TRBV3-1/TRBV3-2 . CATAGAQSYGYTF TGTGCCACCGCTGGGGCGCAGAGCTATGGCTACACCTTC
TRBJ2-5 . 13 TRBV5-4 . CASSTGWRETQYF TGTGCCAGCAGCACGGGGTGGCGAGAGACCCAGTACTTC
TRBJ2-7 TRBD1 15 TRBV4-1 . CASSQGRTGGYEQYF TGCGCCAGCAGCCAGGGCAGGACAGGGGGCTACGAGCAGTACTTC
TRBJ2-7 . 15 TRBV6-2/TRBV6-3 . CASSYSNRMSYEQYF TGTGCCAGCAGTTACTCGAACAGGATGTCCTACGAGCAGTACTTC
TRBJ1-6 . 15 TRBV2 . CASSENPGNNSPLHF TGTGCCAGCAGTGAAAACCCCGGGAATAATTCACCCCTCCACTTT
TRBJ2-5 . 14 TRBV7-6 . CASSFLTGQETQYF TGTGCCAGCAGCTTTCTGACAGGACAAGAGACCCAGTACTTC
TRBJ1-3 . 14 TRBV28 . CASSAGGDGNTIYF TGTGCCAGCAGCGCCGGGGGGGACGGAAACACCATATATTTT
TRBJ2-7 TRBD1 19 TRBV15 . CATSRVVFQGVQLDYEQYF TGTGCCACCAGCAGAGTTGTGTTTCAGGGGGTCCAGCTAGACTACGAGCAGTACTTC
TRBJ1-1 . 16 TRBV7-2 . CASSLSGERWNTEAFF TGTGCCAGCAGCTTAAGCGGGGAAAGGTGGAACACTGAAGCTTTCTTT
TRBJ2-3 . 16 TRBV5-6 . CASSPSGAVYTDTQYF TGTGCCAGCAGCCCCTCTGGGGCGGTTTACACAGATACGCAGTATTTT
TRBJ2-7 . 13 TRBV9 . CASSVAQGYEQYF TGTGCCAGCAGCGTAGCGCAGGGATACGAGCAGTACTTC
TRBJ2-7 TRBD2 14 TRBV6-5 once CATRGGGGSYEQYF TGTGCCACCAGAGGTGGCGGGGGTTCCTACGAGCAGTACTTC